These T cell receptor beta chains were read from a single sample in a study of T cell responses to AZD1222 COVID-19 vaccine. The table came from immunoSEQ multiplex PCR; TCRdb's copy has only in-frame clones and leaves some out. The sample consists of some 120,000 clones, around 93% of them appearing once. The source was peripheral blood, collected on day 0 of AZD1222 vaccination. These receptors were obtained from an adult in good health. The conserved cysteine and the conserved F or W are not part of the CDR3 here.

cdr3_length j_call v_call cdr3_aa
12 TRBJ1-4 TRBV29-1 SVLDRATNEKLF
15 TRBJ1-1 TRBV7-3 AGLTQGRSLGGTEAF
12 TRBJ2-3 TRBV9 ASSVVPSDDTQY
16 TRBJ2-2 TRBV27 ASSSRTSGRPNTGELF
13 TRBJ2-7 TRBV7-2 ASSVLAGAQDEQY
14 TRBJ2-2 TRBV18 ASSPQGITYTGELF
13 TRBJ1-3 TRBV25-1 ASSLGVTSGNTIY
15 TRBJ2-7 TRBV7-8 ASSRAGHLPFPYEQY
14 TRBJ2-1 TRBV4-1 ASSLTTSGSVNEQF
18 TRBJ2-1 TRBV5-1 ASSSKGSGTSGTSYNEQF
13 TRBJ2-7 TRBV5-1 ASSLGGQGVYEQY
9 TRBJ1-4 TRBV11-1 ASSLGEKLF
12 TRBJ1-2 TRBV29-1 SARQGANNYGYT
12 TRBJ1-1 TRBV19 ASRGRGRSTEAF
12 TRBJ2-7 TRBV9 ASSVASAGYEQY
14 TRBJ1-6 TRBV5-4 ASSPGHLRDNSPLH
12 TRBJ2-7 TRBV5-1 ASSATGSSYEQY
12 TRBJ2-3 TRBV29-1 SAPGSVGTDTQY
9 TRBJ2-7 TRBV7-9 ASRGSTGQY
12 TRBJ2-7 TRBV28 ASSFAGPTYEQY
12 TRBJ2-5 TRBV3-1/TRBV3-2 ASSQVGGQETQY
13 TRBJ1-5 TRBV19 ASSIGDRGHQPQH
15 TRBJ1-1 TRBV5-1 ASSLGTGGGLYTEAF
15 TRBJ1-5 TRBV19 ASSTSGQTPPNQPQH
12 TRBJ1-2 TRBV28 ATTLGAGLRGYT
13 TRBJ2-7 TRBV5-4 ASSLTGGAENEQY
13 TRBJ1-4 TRBV3-1/TRBV3-2 ASSQAPGGDEKLF
9 TRBJ1-2 TRBV5-1 ASSQTETYT
10 TRBJ2-5 TRBV5-1 ASSSDEETQY
11 TRBJ1-6 TRBV5-1 ASSLEEDSPLH
10 TRBJ1-1 TRBV29-1 SVEGRGVEAF
11 TRBJ2-1 TRBV15 AIQYSSYNEQF
13 TRBJ2-5 TRBV7-6 ASSLLAGDGETQY
14 TRBJ2-2 TRBV19 ASSTRGQGYTGELF
14 TRBJ2-1 TRBV11-1 ASSLAFGAGLNEQF
14 TRBJ2-3 TRBV5-5 ASSPIVPGAADTQY
15 TRBJ2-1 TRBV28 ASSLRRTSGGGGEQF
11 TRBJ1-5 TRBV7-2 ASSLMGDQPQH
12 TRBJ1-1 TRBV6-5 ASSYPGQNTEAF
13 TRBJ1-1 TRBV11-1 ASSTPLGGNTEAF
12 TRBJ1-6 TRBV5-1 ASSMDRDGSPLH
13 TRBJ1-1 TRBV19 ASNQGSGRDTEAF